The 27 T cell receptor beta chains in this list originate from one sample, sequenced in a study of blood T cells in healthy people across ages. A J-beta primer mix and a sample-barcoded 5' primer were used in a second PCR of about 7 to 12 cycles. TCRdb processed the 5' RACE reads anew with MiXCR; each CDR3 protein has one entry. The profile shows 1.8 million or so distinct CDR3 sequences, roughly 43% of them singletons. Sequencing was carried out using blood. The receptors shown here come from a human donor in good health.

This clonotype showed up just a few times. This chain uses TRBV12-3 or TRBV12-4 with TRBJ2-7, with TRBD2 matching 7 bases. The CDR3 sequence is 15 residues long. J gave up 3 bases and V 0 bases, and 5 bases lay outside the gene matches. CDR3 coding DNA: TGTGCCAGCAGTTTAGCCTTGGGGGGGGTCTACGAGCAGTACTTC. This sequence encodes CASSLALGGVYEQYF.

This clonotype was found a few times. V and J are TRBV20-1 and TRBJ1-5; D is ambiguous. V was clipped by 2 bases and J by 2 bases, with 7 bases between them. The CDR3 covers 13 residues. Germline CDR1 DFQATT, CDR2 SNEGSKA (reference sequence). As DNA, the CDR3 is TGCAGTGCTAGATCCAGTGGCAATCAGCCCCAGCATTTT. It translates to CSARSSGNQPQHF.

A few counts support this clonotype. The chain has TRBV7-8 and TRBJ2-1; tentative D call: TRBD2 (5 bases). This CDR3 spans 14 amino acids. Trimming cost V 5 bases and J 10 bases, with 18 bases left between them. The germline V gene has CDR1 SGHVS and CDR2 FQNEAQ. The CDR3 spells CASSPRERTPEQFF. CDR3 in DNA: TGTGCCAGCAGCCCTCGGGAACGGACTCCAGAGCAGTTCTTC.

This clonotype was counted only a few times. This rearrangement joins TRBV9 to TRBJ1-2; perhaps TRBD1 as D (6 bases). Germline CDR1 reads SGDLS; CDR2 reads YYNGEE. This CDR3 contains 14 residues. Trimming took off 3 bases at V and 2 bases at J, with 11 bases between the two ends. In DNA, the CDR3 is TGTGCCAGCAGCGGACACGGACAGAACTATGGCTACACCTTC. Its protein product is CASSGHGQNYGYTF.

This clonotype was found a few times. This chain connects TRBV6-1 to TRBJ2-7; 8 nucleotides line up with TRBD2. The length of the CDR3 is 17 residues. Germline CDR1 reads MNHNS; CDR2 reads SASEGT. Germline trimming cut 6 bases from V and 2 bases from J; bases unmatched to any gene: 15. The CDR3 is CASRTAGARLAAYEQYF. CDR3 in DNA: TGTGCCAGCAGAACAGCGGGGGCCAGACTCGCGGCCTACGAGCAGTACTTC.

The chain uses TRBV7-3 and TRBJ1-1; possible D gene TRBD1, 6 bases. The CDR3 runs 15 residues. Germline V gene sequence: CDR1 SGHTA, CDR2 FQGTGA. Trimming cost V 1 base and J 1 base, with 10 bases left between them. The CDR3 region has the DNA TGTGCCAGCAGCTTAATGGCAGGGGCGAACACTGAAGCTTTCTTT. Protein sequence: CASSLMAGANTEAFF.

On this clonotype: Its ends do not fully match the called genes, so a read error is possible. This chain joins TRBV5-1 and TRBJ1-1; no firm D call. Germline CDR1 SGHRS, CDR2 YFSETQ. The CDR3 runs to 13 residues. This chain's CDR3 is CASSLSPWTGAFF. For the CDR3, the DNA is TGCGCCAGCAGCTTGTCCCCGTGGACTGGAGCTTTCTTT. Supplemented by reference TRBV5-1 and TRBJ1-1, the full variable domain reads KAGVTQTPRYLIKTRGQQVTLSCSPISGHRSVSWYQQTPGQGLQFLFEYFSETQRNKGNFPGRFSGRQFSNSRSEMNVSTLELGDSALYLCASSLSPWTGAFFGQGTRLTVV.

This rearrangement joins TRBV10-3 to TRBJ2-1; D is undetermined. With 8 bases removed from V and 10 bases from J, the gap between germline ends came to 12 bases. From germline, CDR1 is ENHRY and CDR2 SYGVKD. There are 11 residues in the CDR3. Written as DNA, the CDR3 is TGTGCCATCTCCGTTTCCGGGGAGCAGTTCTTC. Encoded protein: CAISVSGEQFF.

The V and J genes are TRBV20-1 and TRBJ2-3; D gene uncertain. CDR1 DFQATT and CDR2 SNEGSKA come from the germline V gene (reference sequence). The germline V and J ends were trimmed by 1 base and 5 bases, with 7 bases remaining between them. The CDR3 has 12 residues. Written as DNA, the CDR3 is TGCAGTGCTAGAGTAGAAAAAGATACGCAGTATTTT. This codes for CSARVEKDTQYF.

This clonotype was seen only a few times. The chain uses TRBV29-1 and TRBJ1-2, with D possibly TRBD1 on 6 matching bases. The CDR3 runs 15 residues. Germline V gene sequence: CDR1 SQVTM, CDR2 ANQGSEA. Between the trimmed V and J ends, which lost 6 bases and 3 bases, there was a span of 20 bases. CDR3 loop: CSVARQDDLDYGYTF. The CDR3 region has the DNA TGCAGCGTCGCCCGACAGGACGATTTGGACTATGGCTACACCTTC.

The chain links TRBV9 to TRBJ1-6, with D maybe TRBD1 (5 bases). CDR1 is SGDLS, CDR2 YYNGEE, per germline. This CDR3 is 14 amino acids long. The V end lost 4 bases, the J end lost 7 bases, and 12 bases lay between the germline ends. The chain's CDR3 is CASSIAGRNSPLHF. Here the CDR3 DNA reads TGTGCCAGCAGCATAGCAGGGCGCAATTCACCCCTCCACTTT.

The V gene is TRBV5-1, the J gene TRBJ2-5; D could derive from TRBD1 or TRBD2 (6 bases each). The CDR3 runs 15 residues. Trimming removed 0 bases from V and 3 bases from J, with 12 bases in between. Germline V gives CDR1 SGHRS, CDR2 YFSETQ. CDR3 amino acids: CASSLAVGGEETQYF. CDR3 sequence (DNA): TGCGCCAGCAGCTTGGCCGTGGGGGGCGAAGAGACCCAGTACTTC.

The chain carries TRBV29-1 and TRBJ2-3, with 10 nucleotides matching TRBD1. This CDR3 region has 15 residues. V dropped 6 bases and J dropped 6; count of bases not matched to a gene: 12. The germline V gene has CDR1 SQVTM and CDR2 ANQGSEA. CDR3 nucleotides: TGCAGCGTGGCCGGTGGACAGGGGGTATCGGATACGCAGTATTTT. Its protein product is CSVAGGQGVSDTQYF.

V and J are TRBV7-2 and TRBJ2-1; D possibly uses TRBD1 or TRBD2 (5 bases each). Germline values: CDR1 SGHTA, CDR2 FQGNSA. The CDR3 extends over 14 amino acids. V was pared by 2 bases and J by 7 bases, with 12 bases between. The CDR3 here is CASSLPGRTNEQFF. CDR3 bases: TGTGCCAGCAGCTTACCGGGACGAACAAATGAGCAGTTCTTC.

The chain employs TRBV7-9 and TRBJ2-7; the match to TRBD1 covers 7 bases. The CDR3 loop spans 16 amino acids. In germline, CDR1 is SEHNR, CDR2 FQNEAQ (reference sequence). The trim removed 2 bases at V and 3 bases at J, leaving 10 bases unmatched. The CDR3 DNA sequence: TGTGCCAGCAGCTTATCTTTTGGGCAGGGGGTCTACGAGCAGTACTTC. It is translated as CASSLSFGQGVYEQYF.

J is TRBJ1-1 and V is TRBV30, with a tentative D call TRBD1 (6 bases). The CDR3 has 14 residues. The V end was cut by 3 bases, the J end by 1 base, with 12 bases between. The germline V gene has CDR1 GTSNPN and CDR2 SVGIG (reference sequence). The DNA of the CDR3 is TGTGCCTGGAGGATCCAGGGGTGGAACACTGAAGCTTTCTTT. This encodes CAWRIQGWNTEAFF.

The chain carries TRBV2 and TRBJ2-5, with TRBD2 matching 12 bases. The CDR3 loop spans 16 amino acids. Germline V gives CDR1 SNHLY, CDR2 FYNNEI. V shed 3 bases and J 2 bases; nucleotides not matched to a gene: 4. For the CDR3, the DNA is TGTGCCAGCAGTGACACTAGCGGGGGGTCTCAAGAGACCCAGTACTTC. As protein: CASSDTSGGSQETQYF.

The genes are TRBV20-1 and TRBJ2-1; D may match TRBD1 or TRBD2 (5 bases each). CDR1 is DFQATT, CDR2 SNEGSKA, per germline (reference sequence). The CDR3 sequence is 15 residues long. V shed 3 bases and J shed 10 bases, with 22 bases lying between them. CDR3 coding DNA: TGCAGTGCTAGTCCTCAGGGAGCGGACCCCTACGAGCAGTTCTTC. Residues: CSASPQGADPYEQFF.

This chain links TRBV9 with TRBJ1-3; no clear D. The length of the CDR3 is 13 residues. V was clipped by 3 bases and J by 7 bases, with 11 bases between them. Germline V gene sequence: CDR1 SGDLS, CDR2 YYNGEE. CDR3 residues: CASSAFVGNTIYF. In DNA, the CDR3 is TGTGCCAGCAGCGCCTTCGTAGGGAACACCATATATTTT. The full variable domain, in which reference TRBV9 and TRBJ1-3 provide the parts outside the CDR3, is DSGVTQTPKHLITATGQRVTLRCSPRSGDLSVYWYQQSLDQGLQFLIQYYNGEERAKGNILERFSAQQFPDLHSELNLSSLELGDSALYFCASSAFVGNTIYFGEGSWLTVV.

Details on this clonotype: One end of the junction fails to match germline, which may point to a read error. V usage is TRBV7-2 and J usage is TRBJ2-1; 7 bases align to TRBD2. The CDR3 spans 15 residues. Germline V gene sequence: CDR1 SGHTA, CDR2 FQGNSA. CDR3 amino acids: CASSLEGTTYNEQFF. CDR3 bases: TGTGCCAGCAGTTTAGAGGGGACTACCTACAATGAGCAGTTCTTC. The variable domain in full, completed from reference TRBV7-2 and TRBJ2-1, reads GAGVSQSPSNKVTEKGKDVELRCDPISGHTALYWYRQSLGQGLEFLIYFQGNSAPDKSGLPSDRFSAERTGGSVSTLTIQRTQQEDSAVYLCASSLEGTTYNEQFFGPGTRLTVL.

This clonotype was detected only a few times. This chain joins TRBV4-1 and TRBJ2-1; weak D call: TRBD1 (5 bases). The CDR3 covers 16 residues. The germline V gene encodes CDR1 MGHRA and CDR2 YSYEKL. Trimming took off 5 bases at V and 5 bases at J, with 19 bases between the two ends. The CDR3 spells CASSSSTGYSHNEQFF. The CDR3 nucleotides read TGCGCCAGCAGCTCTTCAACAGGCTACTCTCACAATGAGCAGTTCTTC.

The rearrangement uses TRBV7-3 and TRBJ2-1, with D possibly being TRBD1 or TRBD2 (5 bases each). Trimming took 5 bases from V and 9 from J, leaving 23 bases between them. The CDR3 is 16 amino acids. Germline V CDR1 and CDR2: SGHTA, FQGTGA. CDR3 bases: TGTGCCAGCAGCCCCCGGGACGGACCTCACATTGGTGAGCAGTTCTTC. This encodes CASSPRDGPHIGEQFF.

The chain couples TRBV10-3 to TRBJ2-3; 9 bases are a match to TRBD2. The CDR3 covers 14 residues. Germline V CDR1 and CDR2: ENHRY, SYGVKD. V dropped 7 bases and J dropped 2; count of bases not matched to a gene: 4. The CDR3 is CAITASGTTDTQYF. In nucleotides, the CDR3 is TGTGCCATCACGGCTAGCGGGACCACAGATACGCAGTATTTT.

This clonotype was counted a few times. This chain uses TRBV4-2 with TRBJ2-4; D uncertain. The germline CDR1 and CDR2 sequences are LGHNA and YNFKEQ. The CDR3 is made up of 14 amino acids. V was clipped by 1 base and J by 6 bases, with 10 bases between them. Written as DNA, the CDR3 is TGTGCCAGCAGCCAAGCGAACTATAGAAACATTCAGTACTTC. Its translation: CASSQANYRNIQYF.

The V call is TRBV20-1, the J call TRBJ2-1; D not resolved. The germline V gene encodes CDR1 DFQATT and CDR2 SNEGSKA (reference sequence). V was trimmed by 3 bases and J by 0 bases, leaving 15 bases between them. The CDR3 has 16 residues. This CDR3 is CSASKTDLHSYNEQFF. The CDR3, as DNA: TGCAGTGCTAGCAAAACTGACCTGCACTCCTACAATGAGCAGTTCTTC.

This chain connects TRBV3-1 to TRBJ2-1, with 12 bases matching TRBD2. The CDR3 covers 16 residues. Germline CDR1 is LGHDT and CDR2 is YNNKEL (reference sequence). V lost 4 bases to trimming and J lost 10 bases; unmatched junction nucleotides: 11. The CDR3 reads CASSRLAGGFPREQFF. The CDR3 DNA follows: TGTGCCAGCAGCCGCCTAGCGGGGGGGTTTCCTAGGGAGCAGTTCTTC.

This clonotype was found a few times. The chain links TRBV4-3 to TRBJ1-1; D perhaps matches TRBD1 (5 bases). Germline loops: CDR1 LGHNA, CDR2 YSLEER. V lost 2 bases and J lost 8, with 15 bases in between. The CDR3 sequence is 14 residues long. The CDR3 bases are TGCGCCAGCAGCCAACTCGTGGGGGTCTCAGAAGCTTTCTTT. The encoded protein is CASSQLVGVSEAFF.